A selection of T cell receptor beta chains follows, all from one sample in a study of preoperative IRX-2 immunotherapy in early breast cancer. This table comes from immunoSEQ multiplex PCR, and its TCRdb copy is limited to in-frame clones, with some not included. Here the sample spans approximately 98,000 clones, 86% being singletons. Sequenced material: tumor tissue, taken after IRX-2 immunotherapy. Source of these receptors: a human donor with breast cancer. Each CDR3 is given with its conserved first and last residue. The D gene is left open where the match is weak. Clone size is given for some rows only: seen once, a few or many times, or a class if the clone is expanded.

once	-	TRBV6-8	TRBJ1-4	CASSYSGGNNEKLFF	TGTGCCAGCAGTTACTCGGGGGGTAATAATGAAAAACTGTTTTTT
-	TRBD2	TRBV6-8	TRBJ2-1	CASTIKGGSSHNEQFF	TGTGCCAGCACCATCAAGGGCGGGAGTTCCCACAATGAGCAGTTCTTC
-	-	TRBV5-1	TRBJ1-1	CASRSAALNTEAFF	TGCGCCAGCAGATCGGCAGCACTTAACACTGAAGCTTTCTTT
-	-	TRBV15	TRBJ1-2	CATSRGQGAINYTF	TGTGCCACCAGCAGGGGACAAGGGGCTATCAACTACACCTTC
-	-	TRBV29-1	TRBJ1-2	CSVEGTEANYGYTF	TGCAGCGTTGAAGGGACAGAGGCTAACTATGGCTACACCTTC
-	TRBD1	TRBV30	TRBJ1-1	CAWDTGDTEAFF	TGTGCCTGGGACACAGGGGACACTGAAGCTTTCTTT
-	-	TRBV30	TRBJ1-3	CAWAKGLGNTIYF	TGTGCCTGGGCCAAGGGACTTGGAAACACCATATATTTT
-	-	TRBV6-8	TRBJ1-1	CASSYMDSGGEAFF	TGTGCCAGCAGTTACATGGATTCCGGCGGTGAAGCTTTCTTT
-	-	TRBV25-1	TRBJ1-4	CASSARRANEKLFF	TGTGCCAGCAGTGCCCGCAGGGCTAATGAAAAACTGTTTTTT
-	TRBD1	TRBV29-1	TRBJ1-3	CSVWTGPSGNTIYF	TGCAGCGTCTGGACAGGGCCCTCTGGAAACACCATATATTTT
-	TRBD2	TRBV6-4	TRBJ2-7	CASSKTGTTTYEQYF	TGTGCCAGCAGTAAAACCGGGACTACTACCTACGAGCAGTACTTC
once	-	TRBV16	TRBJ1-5	CASSYQQEPYQPQHF	TGTGCCAGCAGCTACCAACAGGAGCCCTATCAGCCCCAGCATTTT
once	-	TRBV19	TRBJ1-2	CASSVGTHYGYTF	TGTGCCAGTAGCGTGGGGACACACTATGGCTACACCTTC
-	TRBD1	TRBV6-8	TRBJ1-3	CAISVGQGAGNTIYF	TGTGCCATCAGTGTGGGACAGGGGGCCGGAAACACCATATATTTT
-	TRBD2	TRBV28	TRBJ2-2	CASSSQGLAGNTNTGELFF	TGTGCCAGCAGTTCCCAAGGACTAGCGGGGAATACGAACACCGGGGAGCTGTTTTTT
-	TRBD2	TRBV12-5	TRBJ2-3	CASGFASSGRAYF	TGTGCTAGTGGTTTTGCTTCTAGCGGGAGAGCATATTTT
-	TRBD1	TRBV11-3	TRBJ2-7	CASSFSRTGYEQYF	TGTGCCAGCAGCTTTTCTCGGACAGGGTACGAGCAGTACTTC
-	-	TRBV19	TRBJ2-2	CASSIAGGGDTGELFF	TGTGCCAGTAGTATTGCTGGGGGAGGCGACACCGGGGAGCTGTTTTTT
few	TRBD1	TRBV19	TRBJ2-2	CASSINRGMGELFF	TGTGCCAGTAGTATTAACAGGGGTATGGGGGAGCTGTTTTTT
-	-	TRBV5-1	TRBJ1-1	CASSFLGGQNEAFF	TGCGCCAGCAGCTTTCTGGGGGGGCAGAATGAAGCTTTCTTT
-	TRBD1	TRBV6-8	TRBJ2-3	CASSSPGGTGSTDTQYF	TGTGCCAGCAGTTCCCCTGGGGGGACAGGGAGCACAGATACGCAGTATTTT
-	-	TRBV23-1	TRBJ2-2	CASSQDYGDSNTGELFF	TGCGCCAGCAGCCAAGATTATGGGGACTCGAACACCGGGGAGCTGTTTTTT
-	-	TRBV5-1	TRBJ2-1	CASSLVATNNEQFF	TGCGCCAGCAGCTTGGTTGCCACCAACAATGAGCAGTTCTTC
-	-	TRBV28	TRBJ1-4	CASSSTLTELFF	TGTGCCAGCAGTTCTACCCTTACTGAACTGTTTTTT
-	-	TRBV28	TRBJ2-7	CASRQPPGTDYLKYEQYF	TGTGCCAGCAGACAACCTCCCGGGACGGATTACCTTAAGTACGAGCAGTACTTC
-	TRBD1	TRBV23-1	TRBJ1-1	CASSLRTGRNTEAFF	TGCGCCAGCAGCCTCCGGACAGGTCGGAACACTGAAGCTTTCTTT
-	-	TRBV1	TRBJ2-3	CASSLGVGGDTQYF	TGCGCCAGCAGCCTAGGGGTCGGCGGGGATACGCAGTATTTT
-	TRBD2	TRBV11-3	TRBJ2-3	CASSLRGLAGEVADTQYF	TGTGCCAGCAGCCTCAGGGGACTAGCGGGGGAGGTTGCAGATACGCAGTATTTT
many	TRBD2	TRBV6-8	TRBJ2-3	CASGPGTSRGEDTQYF	TGTGCCAGCGGCCCCGGGACTAGCCGCGGGGAAGATACGCAGTATTTT
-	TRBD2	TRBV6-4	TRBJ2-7	CASTRTSGAYEQYF	TGTGCCAGCACTAGGACTAGCGGAGCCTACGAGCAGTACTTC
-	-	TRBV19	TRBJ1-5	CASSSGEYSNQPQHF	TGTGCCAGTTCTTCAGGGGAATATAGCAATCAGCCCCAGCATTTT
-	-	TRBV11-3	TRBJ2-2	CASSLVGKTGELFF	TGTGCCAGCAGCTTGGTCGGGAAGACCGGGGAGCTGTTTTTT
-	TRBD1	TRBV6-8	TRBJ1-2	CASNRQGGSNYGYTF	TGTGCCAGCAACAGACAGGGAGGGAGTAACTATGGCTACACCTTC
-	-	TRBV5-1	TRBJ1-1	CASSLASNHTEAFF	TGCGCCAGCAGCTTGGCCTCCAACCACACTGAAGCTTTCTTT
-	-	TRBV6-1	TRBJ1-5	CASSEGQQPQHF	TGTGCCAGCAGTGAAGGGCAACAGCCCCAGCATTTT
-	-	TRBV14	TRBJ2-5	CASSRGIGPGETQYF	TGTGCCAGCAGCCGAGGGATCGGGCCCGGAGAGACCCAGTACTTC
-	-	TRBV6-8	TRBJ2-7	CASSYAGAYEQYF	TGTGCCAGCAGTTATGCAGGGGCCTACGAGCAGTACTTC
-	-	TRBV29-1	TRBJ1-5	CSVATGSRQPQHF	TGCAGCGTAGCTACAGGGTCTCGTCAGCCCCAGCATTTT
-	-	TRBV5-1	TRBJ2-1	CASSDRDSLSYNEQFF	TGCGCCAGCAGCGACCGGGACTCCCTCTCCTACAATGAGCAGTTCTTC
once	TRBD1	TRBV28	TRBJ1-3	CASSLPGDRGNTIYF	TGTGCCAGCAGTTTGCCGGGGGACAGAGGAAACACCATATATTTT
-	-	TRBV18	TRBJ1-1	CASSPSGGNRGSTNTEAFF	TGTGCCAGCTCACCCTCTGGGGGTAATAGGGGGTCGACGAACACTGAAGCTTTCTTT
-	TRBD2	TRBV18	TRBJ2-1	CASSDISGGTYNEQFF	TGTGCCAGCTCAGACATTAGCGGGGGGACGTACAATGAGCAGTTCTTC
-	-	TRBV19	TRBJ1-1	CASSLPRGEAFF	TGTGCCAGTAGTTTACCCCGAGGTGAAGCTTTCTTT
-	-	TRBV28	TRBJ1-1	CASTRGAWRNTEAFF	TGTGCCAGCACCCGTGGGGCCTGGCGGAACACTGAAGCTTTCTTT
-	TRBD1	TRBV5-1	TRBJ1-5	CASSLTGDGNQPQHF	TGCGCCAGCAGCTTAACAGGGGACGGCAATCAGCCCCAGCATTTT
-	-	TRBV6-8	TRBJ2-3	CASRRLSSSTDTQYF	TGTGCCAGCAGACGGTTGAGTTCTAGCACAGATACGCAGTATTTT
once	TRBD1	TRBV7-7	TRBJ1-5	CASSLGAGGYQPQHF	TGTGCCAGCAGCTTGGGGGCAGGGGGCTATCAGCCCCAGCATTTT
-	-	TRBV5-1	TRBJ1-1	CASSLAGREVGEAFF	TGCGCCAGCAGCTTGGCCGGACGGGAGGTAGGAGAAGCTTTCTTT
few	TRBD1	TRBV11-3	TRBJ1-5	CASSNGKTGRSNQPQHF	TGTGCCAGCAGCAATGGGAAGACAGGGAGGAGCAATCAGCCCCAGCATTTT
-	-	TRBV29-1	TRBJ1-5	CSVGAGGTGNQPQHF	TGCAGCGTTGGCGCTGGTGGGACCGGGAATCAGCCCCAGCATTTT
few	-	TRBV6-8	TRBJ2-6	CASSDRPWSSGANVLTF	TGTGCCAGCAGTGACAGGCCTTGGAGCTCTGGGGCCAACGTCCTGACTTTC
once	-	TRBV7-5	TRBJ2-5	CASSLGGQGASEYF	TGTGCCAGCAGCTTAGGGGGACAGGGGGCGTCGGAGTACTTC
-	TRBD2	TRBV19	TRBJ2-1	CASSISPGLATYNEQFF	TGTGCCAGTAGTATCTCCCCGGGACTAGCGACCTACAATGAGCAGTTCTTC
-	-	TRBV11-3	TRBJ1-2	CASSLRDLPNYGYTF	TGTGCCAGCAGCCTCCGGGACCTTCCTAACTATGGCTACACCTTC
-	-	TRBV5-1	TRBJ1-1	CASSLEAAGGLTEAFF	TGCGCCAGCAGCTTGGAGGCAGCTGGGGGTCTTACTGAAGCTTTCTTT